The rows below give T cell receptor beta chains drawn from one sample of a study of blood T cell repertoires in COVID-19. The assay was immunoSEQ multiplex PCR, and TCRdb's table has in-frame clones only and misses some. The sample lists 110,000 to 150,000 clones, roughly 80% occurring once. What was sequenced was PBMCs or T cells enriched from blood (not recorded which). These receptors all stem from a woman aged 40 to 50 who had recovered from COVID-19. Both conserved end residues are part of each CDR3. The D gene is left open where the match is weak. For some rows the clone size is stated as once, few or many, or as a class when expanded; others skip it.

D gene | J gene | V gene | clone size | CDR3 protein | CDR3 DNA
TRBD1 | TRBJ1-4 | TRBV4-1 | once | CASSLQGAGEKLFF | TGCGCCAGCAGCCTACAGGGGGCGGGGGAAAAACTGTTTTTT
- | TRBJ1-2 | TRBV4-1 | - | CASSQERRGGVFRYTF | TGCGCCAGCAGCCAAGAAAGAAGGGGTGGGGTCTTTCGCTACACCTTC
TRBD2 | TRBJ2-7 | TRBV13 | - | CASSRGEGTYEQYF | TGTGCCAGCAGCCGGGGGGAAGGCACCTACGAGCAGTACTTC
TRBD1 | TRBJ1-3 | TRBV7-9 | few | CASSPRDSGNTIYF | TGTGCCAGCAGCCCCAGGGACAGCGGAAACACCATATATTTT
TRBD1 | TRBJ2-7 | TRBV7-9 | - | CASSLQGEGYEQYF | TGTGCCAGCAGCCTGCAGGGGGAAGGCTACGAGCAGTACTTC
TRBD1 | TRBJ1-2 | TRBV2 | - | CASGGQGEAYGYTF | TGTGCCAGCGGGGGACAGGGGGAGGCATATGGCTACACCTTC
TRBD2 | TRBJ2-7 | TRBV27 | - | CASSFGLAGVNYEQYF | TGTGCCAGCAGTTTCGGACTAGCGGGGGTTAACTACGAGCAGTACTTC
TRBD1 | TRBJ2-7 | TRBV5-1 | - | CASSRGQGAYEQYF | TGCGCCAGCAGCCGCGGACAGGGGGCCTACGAGCAGTACTTC
TRBD1 | TRBJ2-4 | TRBV28 | - | CASSGTGVAKNIQYF | TGTGCCAGCAGCGGGACAGGGGTAGCCAAAAACATTCAGTACTTC
TRBD1 | TRBJ1-5 | TRBV2 | - | CASRDRGDNQPQHF | TGTGCCAGCAGGGACAGGGGTGACAATCAGCCCCAGCATTTT
TRBD1 | TRBJ1-1 | TRBV29-1 | - | CSVMTGGNTEAFF | TGCAGCGTCATGACAGGGGGGAACACTGAAGCTTTCTTT
TRBD1 | TRBJ2-2 | TRBV9 | - | CASSGGTGNTGELFF | TGTGCCAGCAGCGGGGGGACAGGGAACACCGGGGAGCTGTTTTTT
- | TRBJ1-1 | TRBV30 | - | CAWRWGNTEAFF | TGTGCCTGGAGATGGGGCAACACTGAAGCTTTCTTT
- | TRBJ2-1 | TRBV6-5 | - | CATRFGTQQFF | TGTGCCACCCGGTTTGGGACTCAACAGTTCTTC
TRBD1 | TRBJ1-1 | TRBV7-7 | - | CASSADRDTEAFF | TGTGCCAGCAGCGCGGACAGGGACACTGAAGCTTTCTTT